This T cell receptor beta chain was identified in a study of T cells in tumors and immune-related adverse events. TCRdb's table, derived via immunoSEQ multiplex PCR, lists solely in-frame clones and lacks some. This sample has about 11,000 clones, with about nine tenths found just once. Germline V lookup: CDR1 SGHRS, CDR2 YFSETQ. Deletions cut 5 bases from V and 3 bases from J, with 11 bases between. The CDR3 covers 13 residues. V usage is TRBV5-1 and J usage is TRBJ2-5, with D tentatively TRBD1 (6 bases). The sample in question was lymph node tissue, obtained from a patient treated with anti-PD-1 therapy. The sequence was collected from a female donor with metastatic renal cell carcinoma. CDR3: CASSGGQKETQYF. DNA for the CDR3: TGCGCCAGCAGTGGTGGACAGAAAGAGACCCAGTACTTC.